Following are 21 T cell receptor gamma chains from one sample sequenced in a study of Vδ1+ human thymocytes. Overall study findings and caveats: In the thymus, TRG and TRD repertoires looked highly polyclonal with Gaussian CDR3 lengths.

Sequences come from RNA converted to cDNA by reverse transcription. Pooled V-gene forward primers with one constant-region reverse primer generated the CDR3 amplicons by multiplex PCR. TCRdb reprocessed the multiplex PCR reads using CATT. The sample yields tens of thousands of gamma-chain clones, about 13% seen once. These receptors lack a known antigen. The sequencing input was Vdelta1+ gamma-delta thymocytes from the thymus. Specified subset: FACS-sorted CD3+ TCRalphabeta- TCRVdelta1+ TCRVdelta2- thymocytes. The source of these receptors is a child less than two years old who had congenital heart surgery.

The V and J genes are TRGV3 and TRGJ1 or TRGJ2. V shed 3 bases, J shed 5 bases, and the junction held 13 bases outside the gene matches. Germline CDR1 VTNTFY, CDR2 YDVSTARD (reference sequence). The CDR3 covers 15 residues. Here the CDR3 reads CATWDGCYGNYKKLF. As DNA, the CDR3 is TGTGCCACCTGGGACGGTTGTTATGGTAATTATAAGAAACTCTTT.

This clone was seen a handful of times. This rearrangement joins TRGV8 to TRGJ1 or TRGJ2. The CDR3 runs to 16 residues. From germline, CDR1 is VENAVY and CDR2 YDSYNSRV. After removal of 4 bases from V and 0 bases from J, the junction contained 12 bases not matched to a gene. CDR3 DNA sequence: TGTGCCACCTGGGACATGGAGCCCACGAATTATTATAAGAAACTCTTT. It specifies CATWDMEPTNYYKKLF.

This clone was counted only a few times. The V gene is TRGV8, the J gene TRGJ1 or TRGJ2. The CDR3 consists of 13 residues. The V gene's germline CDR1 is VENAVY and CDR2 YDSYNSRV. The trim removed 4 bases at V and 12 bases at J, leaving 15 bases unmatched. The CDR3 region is CATWDGLLWGKLF. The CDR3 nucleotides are TGTGCCACCTGGGACGGGCTACTCTGGGGGAAACTCTTT.

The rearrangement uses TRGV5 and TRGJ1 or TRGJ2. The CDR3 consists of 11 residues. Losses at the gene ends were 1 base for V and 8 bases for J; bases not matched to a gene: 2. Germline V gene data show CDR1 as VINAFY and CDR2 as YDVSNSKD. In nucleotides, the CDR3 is TGTGCCACCTGGGACAGCAATAAGAAACTCTTT. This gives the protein CATWDSNKKLF.

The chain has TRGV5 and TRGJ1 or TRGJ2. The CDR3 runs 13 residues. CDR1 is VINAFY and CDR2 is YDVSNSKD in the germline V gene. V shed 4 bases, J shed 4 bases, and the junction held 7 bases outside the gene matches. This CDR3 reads CATWDPQYYKKLF. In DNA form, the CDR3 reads TGTGCCACCTGGGATCCGCAGTATTATAAGAAACTCTTT.

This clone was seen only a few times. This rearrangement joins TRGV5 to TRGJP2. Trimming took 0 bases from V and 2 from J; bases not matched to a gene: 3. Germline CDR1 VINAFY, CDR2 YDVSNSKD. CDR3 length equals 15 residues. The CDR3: CATWDRQSSDWIKTF. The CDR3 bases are TGTGCCACCTGGGACAGGCAGAGTAGTGATTGGATCAAGACGTTT.

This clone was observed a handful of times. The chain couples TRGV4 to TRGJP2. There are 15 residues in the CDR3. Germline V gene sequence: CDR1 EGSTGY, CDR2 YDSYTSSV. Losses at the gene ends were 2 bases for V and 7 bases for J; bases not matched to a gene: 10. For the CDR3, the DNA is TGTGCCACCTGGGATGATTTCGATCATGATTGGATCAAGACGTTT. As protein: CATWDDFDHDWIKTF.

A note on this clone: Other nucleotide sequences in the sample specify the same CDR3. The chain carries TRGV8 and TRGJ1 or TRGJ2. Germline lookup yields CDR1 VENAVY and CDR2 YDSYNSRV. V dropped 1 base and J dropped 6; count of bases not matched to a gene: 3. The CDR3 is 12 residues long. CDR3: CATWDSGYKKLF. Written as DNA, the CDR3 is TGTGCCACCTGGGATAGCGGTTATAAGAAACTCTTT.

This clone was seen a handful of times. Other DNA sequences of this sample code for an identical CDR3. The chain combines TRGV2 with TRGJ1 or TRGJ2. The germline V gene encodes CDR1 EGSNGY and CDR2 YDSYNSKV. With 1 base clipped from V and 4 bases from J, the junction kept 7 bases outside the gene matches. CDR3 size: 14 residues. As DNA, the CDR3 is TGTGCCACCTGGGACGGTCCCAAATATTATAAGAAACTCTTT. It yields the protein CATWDGPKYYKKLF.

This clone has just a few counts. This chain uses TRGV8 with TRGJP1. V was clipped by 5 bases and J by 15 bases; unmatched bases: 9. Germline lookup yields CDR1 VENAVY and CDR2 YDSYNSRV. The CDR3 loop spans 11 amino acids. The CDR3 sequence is CATWGGLIKIF. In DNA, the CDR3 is TGTGCCACCTGGGGTGGGTTGATCAAGATATTT.

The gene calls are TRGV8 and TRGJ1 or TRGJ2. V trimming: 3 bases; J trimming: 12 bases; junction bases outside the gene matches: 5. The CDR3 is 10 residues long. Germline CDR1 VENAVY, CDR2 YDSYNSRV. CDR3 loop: CATWDDPKLF. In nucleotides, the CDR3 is TGTGCCACCTGGGATGATCCGAAACTCTTT.

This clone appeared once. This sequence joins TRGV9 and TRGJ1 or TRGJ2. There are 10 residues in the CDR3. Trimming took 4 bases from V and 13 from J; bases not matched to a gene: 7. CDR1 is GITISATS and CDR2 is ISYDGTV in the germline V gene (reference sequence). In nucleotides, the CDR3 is TGTGCCTTGTGGGATGTATGCAAACTCTTT. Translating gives CALWDVCKLF.

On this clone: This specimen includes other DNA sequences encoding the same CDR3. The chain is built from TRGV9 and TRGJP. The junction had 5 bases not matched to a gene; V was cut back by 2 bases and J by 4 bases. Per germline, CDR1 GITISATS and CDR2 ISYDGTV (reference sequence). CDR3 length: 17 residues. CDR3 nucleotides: TGTGCCTTGTGGGAGGGCATCCAAGAGTTGGGCAAAAAAATCAAGGTATTT. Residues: CALWEGIQELGKKIKVF.

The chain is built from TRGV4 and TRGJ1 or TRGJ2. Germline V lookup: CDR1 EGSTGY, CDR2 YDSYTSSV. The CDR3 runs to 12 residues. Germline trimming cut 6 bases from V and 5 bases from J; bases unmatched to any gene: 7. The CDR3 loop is CATWIMDYKKLF. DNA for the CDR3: TGTGCCACCTGGATCATGGATTATAAGAAACTCTTT.

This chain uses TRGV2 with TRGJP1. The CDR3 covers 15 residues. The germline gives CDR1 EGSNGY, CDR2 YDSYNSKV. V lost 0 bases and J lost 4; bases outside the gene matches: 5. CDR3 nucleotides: TGTGCCACCTGGGACGGGCCTATCACTGGTTGGTTCAAGATATTT. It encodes CATWDGPITGWFKIF.

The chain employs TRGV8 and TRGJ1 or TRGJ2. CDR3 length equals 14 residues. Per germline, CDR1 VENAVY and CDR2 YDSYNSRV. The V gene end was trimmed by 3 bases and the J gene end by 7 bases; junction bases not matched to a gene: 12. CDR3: CATWDGPGGYKKLF. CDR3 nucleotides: TGTGCCACCTGGGATGGGCCCGGAGGATATAAGAAACTCTTT.

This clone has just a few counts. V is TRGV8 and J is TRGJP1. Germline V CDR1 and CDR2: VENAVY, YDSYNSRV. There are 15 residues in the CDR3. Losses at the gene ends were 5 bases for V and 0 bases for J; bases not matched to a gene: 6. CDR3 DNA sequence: TGTGCCACCTGGGTCCTCTATACCACTGGTTGGTTCAAGATATTT. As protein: CATWVLYTTGWFKIF.

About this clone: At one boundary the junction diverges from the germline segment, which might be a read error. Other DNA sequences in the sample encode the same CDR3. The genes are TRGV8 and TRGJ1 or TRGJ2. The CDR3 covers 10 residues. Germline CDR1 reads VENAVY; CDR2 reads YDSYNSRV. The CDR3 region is CATWVGKKLF. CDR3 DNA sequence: TGTGCCACTTGGGTCGGTAAGAAACTCTTT.

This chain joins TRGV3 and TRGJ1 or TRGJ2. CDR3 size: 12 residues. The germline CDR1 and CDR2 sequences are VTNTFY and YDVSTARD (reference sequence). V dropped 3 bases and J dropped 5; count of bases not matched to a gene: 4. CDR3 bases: TGTGCCACCTGGGACGCGGATTATAAGAAACTCTTT. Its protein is CATWDADYKKLF.

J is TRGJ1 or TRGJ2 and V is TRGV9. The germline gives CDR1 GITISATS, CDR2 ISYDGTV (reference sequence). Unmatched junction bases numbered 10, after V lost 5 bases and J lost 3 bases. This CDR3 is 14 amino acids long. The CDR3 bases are TGTGCCTTGTGGGGGGCCACGAGTTATTATAAGAAACTCTTT. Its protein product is CALWGATSYYKKLF.

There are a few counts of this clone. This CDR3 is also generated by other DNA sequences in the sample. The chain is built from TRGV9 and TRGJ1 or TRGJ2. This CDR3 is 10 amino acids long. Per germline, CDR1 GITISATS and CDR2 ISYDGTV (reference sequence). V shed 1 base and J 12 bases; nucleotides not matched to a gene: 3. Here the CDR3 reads CALWEVWKLF. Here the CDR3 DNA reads TGTGCCTTGTGGGAGGTCTGGAAACTCTTT.